These 18 T cell receptor beta chains came from one sample sequenced in a study of blood T cell repertoires in COVID-19 (dated by TCRdb to 2018 to 2021). Library generation was performed with the immunoSEQ multiplex PCR assay. Entries here come from immuneACCESS through TCRdb and include only in-frame sequences with V and J called. Some clones fail to appear in such tables; in the studies checked, an unresolved V gene covers under half of the shortfall, and the cause of the remainder is unknown. This sample holds approximately 240,000 clones; around nine tenths were observed only once. Of the sample, 2% to 2.5% falls within the top ten clones. Sequencing was done on a sample of peripheral blood. The receptors shown here come from a woman aged 40 to 49 who had recovered from COVID-19.

The sample holds one count of this clone. J is TRBJ2-1 and V is TRBV4-2; 10 bases are a match to TRBD2. CDR1 and CDR2 from the germline V gene are LGHNA and YNFKEQ. The CDR3 has 15 amino acids. J lost 9 bases, V lost 0 bases, and 5 bases had no gene match. The CDR3 loop reads CASSQDRLAGLEQFF. CDR3 coding DNA: TGTGCCAGCAGCCAAGATCGACTAGCGGGCCTTGAGCAGTTCTTC.

The chain recombines TRBV6-6 with TRBJ1-2, with 8 bases that match TRBD1. Germline assignment: CDR1 MNHNY and CDR2 SVGAGI (reference sequence). J was trimmed by 1 base and V by 6 bases; bases with no gene match: 4. The CDR3 contains 14 residues. In nucleotides, the CDR3 is TGTGCCAGCAGGCGAGGACAGGGTAACTATGGCTACACCTTC. Translated: CASRRGQGNYGYTF.

The V call is TRBV10-3, the J call TRBJ1-6; D is undetermined. Germline loops: CDR1 ENHRY, CDR2 SYGVKD. With 3 bases removed from V and 7 bases from J, the gap between germline ends came to 13 bases. This CDR3 comprises 15 residues. The CDR3 sequence: CAISDSGIPNSPLHF. CDR3 in DNA: TGTGCCATCAGTGATTCCGGGATCCCAAATTCACCCCTCCACTTT.

CDR3 DNA sequence: TGTGCCAGTAGTTCCGATATATCTAGCGGGTTCTACGAGCAGTACTTC. This codes for CASSSDISSGFYEQYF. The rearrangement joins TRBV19 to TRBJ2-7; 8 nucleotides agree with TRBD2. The V gene's germline CDR1 is LNHDA and CDR2 SQIVND (reference sequence). The CDR3 contains 16 residues. V trimming: 5 bases; J trimming: 3 bases; junction bases outside the gene matches: 12. The complete variable domain, with remaining parts taken from reference TRBV19 and TRBJ2-7, reads DGGITQSPKYLFRKEGQNVTLSCEQNLNHDAMYWYRQDPGQGLRLIYYSQIVNDFQKGDIAEGYSVSREKKESFPLTVTSAQKNPTAFYLCASSSDISSGFYEQYFGPGTRLTVT.

CDR3 sequence: CAISEEEMGQVISTEAFF. CDR3 nucleotides: TGTGCCATCAGTGAGGAAGAAATGGGACAGGTCATAAGCACTGAAGCTTTCTTT. The rearrangement joins TRBV10-3 to TRBJ1-1; 8 bases are shared with TRBD1. Germline lookup yields CDR1 ENHRY and CDR2 SYGVKD. The CDR3 contains 18 residues. V was pared by 2 bases and J by 4 bases, with 15 bases of the junction left unmatched.

The chain couples TRBV14 to TRBJ2-7, with D perhaps matching TRBD2 (6 bases). CDR1 is SGHDN and CDR2 is FVKESK in the germline V gene. Trimming stripped 3 bases from V and 4 bases from J, with 16 bases between. The CDR3 is 15 residues long. The CDR3 bases are TGTGCCAGCAGCCAGATAAAAGGGAGGATGTACGAGCAGTACTTC. It is translated as CASSQIKGRMYEQYF. Drawing the rest from reference TRBV14 and TRBJ2-7, the complete variable domain is EAGVTQFPSHSVIEKGQTVTLRCDPISGHDNLYWYRRVMGKEIKFLLHFVKESKQDESGMPNNRFLAERTGGTYSTLKVQPAELEDSGVYFCASSQIKGRMYEQYFGPGTRLTVT.

The rearrangement links TRBV11-1 to TRBJ1-1; no clear D gene. This CDR3 region has 13 residues. Trimming left V 3 bases short and J 6 bases short, with 11 bases between. Germline V gene data show CDR1 as SGHAT and CDR2 as FQDESV (reference sequence). This CDR3 reads CASSLPPRSEAFF. The CDR3 DNA reads as TGTGCCAGCAGCTTGCCCCCGCGGTCTGAAGCTTTCTTT.

This clone appeared a single time. The genes are TRBV19 and TRBJ2-5, with a weak D call TRBD1 (5 bases). Germline lookup yields CDR1 LNHDA and CDR2 SQIVND (reference sequence). The ends were cut back, 3 bases at V and 2 bases at J, with 10 bases in the middle. This CDR3 comprises 14 residues. The CDR3 here is CASSIQGTQETQYF. The CDR3 nucleotides are TGTGCCAGTAGTATCCAGGGTACACAAGAGACCCAGTACTTC.

The chain links TRBV9 to TRBJ2-3; maybe TRBD2 (5 bases). Looked up from germline, CDR1 is SGDLS and CDR2 is YYNGEE. This CDR3 is 17 amino acids long. Trimming took off 0 bases at V and 0 bases at J, with 14 bases between the two ends. The CDR3 nucleotides read TGTGCCAGCAGCGTAGGGCCCACACGGACTAGCACAGATACGCAGTATTTT. Its protein is CASSVGPTRTSTDTQYF. The full variable domain, rest sourced from reference TRBV9 and TRBJ2-3, is DSGVTQTPKHLITATGQRVTLRCSPRSGDLSVYWYQQSLDQGLQFLIQYYNGEERAKGNILERFSAQQFPDLHSELNLSSLELGDSALYFCASSVGPTRTSTDTQYFGPGTRLTVL.

The J gene is TRBJ2-5, the V gene TRBV5-4; D is perhaps TRBD2 (5 bases). V was cut by 2 bases and J by 3 bases, with 8 bases left in between. Germline V gene sequence: CDR1 SGHNT, CDR2 YYREEE (reference sequence). The CDR3 sequence is 13 residues long. CDR3 amino acids: CASSFRGKETQYF. The CDR3 region has the DNA TGTGCCAGCAGCTTCCGGGGAAAAGAGACCCAGTACTTC.

The chain employs TRBV19 and TRBJ2-1; 9 nucleotides agree with TRBD1. This CDR3 is built from 17 residues. The V gene end was trimmed by 3 bases and the J gene end by 3 bases; junction bases not matched to a gene: 9. CDR1 and CDR2 from the germline V gene are LNHDA and SQIVND (reference sequence). CDR3 residues: CASSIGGGTGNYNEQFF. The CDR3 DNA is TGTGCCAGTAGTATTGGAGGCGGGACAGGGAACTACAATGAGCAGTTCTTC.

The chain is built from TRBV30 and TRBJ1-6; 9 bases map to TRBD1. CDR1 and CDR2 (germline): GTSNPN, SVGIG (reference sequence). The CDR3 is 14 residues long. J lost 11 bases, V lost 1 base, and 6 bases had no gene match. The CDR3 coding sequence is TGTGCCTGGAGTGCGACAGGGGGAGGGACACCCCTCCACTTT. It encodes CAWSATGGGTPLHF.

The J gene is TRBJ2-7, the V gene TRBV9, with a possible D match to TRBD1 (6 bases). The CDR3 is made up of 13 amino acids. V was shortened by 0 bases and J by 6 bases, with 10 bases between the two germline ends. Germline lookup yields CDR1 SGDLS and CDR2 YYNGEE. CDR3 sequence reads: CASSVGQVGEQYF. Here the CDR3 DNA reads TGTGCCAGCAGCGTAGGACAGGTGGGCGAGCAGTACTTC.

The V and J genes are TRBV6-2 or TRBV6-3 and TRBJ2-3; 8 bases line up with TRBD2. The V and J ends lost 5 bases and 4 bases, in that order; junction bases with no gene match: 8. Germline loops: CDR1 MNHEY, CDR2 SVGEGT. CDR3 length: 15 residues. The CDR3 DNA reads TGTGCCAGCAGTGCCCGGGGGGGGCGCCCAGATACGCAGTATTTT. Translating it yields CASSARGGRPDTQYF.

In this sample, this clone turned up once. The V and J genes are TRBV15 and TRBJ1-3; D possibly corresponds to TRBD1 (5 bases). This CDR3 contains 14 residues. Per germline, CDR1 LNHNV and CDR2 YYDKDF (reference sequence). V dropped 4 bases and J dropped 2 bases, with 9 bases sitting between them. DNA of the CDR3: TGTGCCACCAGCAACAGGTCCCCTGGAAACACCATATATTTT. Protein sequence: CATSNRSPGNTIYF.

This chain uses TRBV4-3 with TRBJ2-7; 9 bases agree with TRBD2. V was clipped by 2 bases and J by 6 bases; unmatched bases: 2. CDR1 and CDR2 from the germline V gene are LGHNA and YSLEER. The CDR3 is made up of 13 amino acids. The CDR3 sequence: CASSQNSGSEQYF. The CDR3 bases are TGCGCCAGCAGCCAAAATAGCGGGAGCGAGCAGTACTTC.

The sample holds one count of this clone. The CDR3 DNA sequence: TGTGCCAGCAGCCCCCTGGAAATACCGGGTGAAAAACTGTTTTTT. As protein: CASSPLEIPGEKLFF. V usage is TRBV3-1 (or the pseudogene TRBV3-2) and J usage is TRBJ1-4; D gene unclear. V lost 4 bases and J 7 bases, leaving 16 bases between the germline ends. Germline V gives CDR1 LGHDT, CDR2 YNNKEL (reference sequence). The CDR3 totals 15 residues.

The chain combines TRBV5-6 with TRBJ2-6; 9 positions match TRBD1. The CDR3 loop spans 18 amino acids. CDR1 SGHDT and CDR2 YYEEEE come from the germline V gene. V shed 4 bases and J 0 bases; nucleotides not matched to a gene: 8. CDR3 nucleotide sequence: TGTGCCAGCAGCATCCCCGGGACAGGGTCCTCTGGGGCCAACGTCCTGACTTTC. This sequence encodes CASSIPGTGSSGANVLTF. Using reference TRBV5-6 and TRBJ2-6 for the parts outside the CDR3, the full variable domain is DAGVTQSPTHLIKTRGQQVTLRCSPKSGHDTVSWYQQALGQGPQFIFQYYEEEERQRGNFPDRFSGHQFPNYSSELNVNALLLGDSALYLCASSIPGTGSSGANVLTFGAGSRLTVL.